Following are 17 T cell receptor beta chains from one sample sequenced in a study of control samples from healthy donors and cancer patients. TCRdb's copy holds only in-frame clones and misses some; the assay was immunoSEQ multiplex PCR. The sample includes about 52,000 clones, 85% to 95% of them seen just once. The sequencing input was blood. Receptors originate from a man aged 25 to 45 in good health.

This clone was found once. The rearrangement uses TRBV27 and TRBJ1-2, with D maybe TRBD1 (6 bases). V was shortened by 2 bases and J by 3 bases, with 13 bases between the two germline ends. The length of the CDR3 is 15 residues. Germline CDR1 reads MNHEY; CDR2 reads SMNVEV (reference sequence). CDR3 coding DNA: TGTGCCAGCAGTTTAATGGCAGGGGTGGACTATGGCTACACCTTC. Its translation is CASSLMAGVDYGYTF.

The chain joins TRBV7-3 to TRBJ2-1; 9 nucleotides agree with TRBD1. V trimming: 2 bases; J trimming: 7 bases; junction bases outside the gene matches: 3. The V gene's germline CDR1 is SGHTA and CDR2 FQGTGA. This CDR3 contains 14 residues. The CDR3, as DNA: TGTGCCAGCAGCTTAGGGACAGGGCCGAATGAGCAGTTCTTC. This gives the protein CASSLGTGPNEQFF. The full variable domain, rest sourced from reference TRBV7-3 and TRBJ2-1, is GAGVSQTPSNKVTEKGKYVELRCDPISGHTALYWYRQSLGQGPEFLIYFQGTGAADDSGLPNDRFFAVRPEGSVSTLKIQRTERGDSAVYLCASSLGTGPNEQFFGPGTRLTVL.

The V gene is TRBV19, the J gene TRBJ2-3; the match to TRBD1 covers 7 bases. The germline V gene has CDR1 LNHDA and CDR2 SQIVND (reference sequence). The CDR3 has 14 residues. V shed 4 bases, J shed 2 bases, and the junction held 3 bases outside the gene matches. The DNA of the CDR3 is TGTGCCAGTAGTAGGGACAGACACACAGATACGCAGTATTTT. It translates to CASSRDRHTDTQYF.

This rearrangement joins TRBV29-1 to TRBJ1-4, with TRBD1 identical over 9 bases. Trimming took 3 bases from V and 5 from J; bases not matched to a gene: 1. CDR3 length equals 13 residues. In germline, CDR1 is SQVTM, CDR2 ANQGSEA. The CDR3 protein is CSVEGTGNEKLFF. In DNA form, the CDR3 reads TGCAGCGTTGAGGGGACAGGGAATGAAAAACTGTTTTTT.

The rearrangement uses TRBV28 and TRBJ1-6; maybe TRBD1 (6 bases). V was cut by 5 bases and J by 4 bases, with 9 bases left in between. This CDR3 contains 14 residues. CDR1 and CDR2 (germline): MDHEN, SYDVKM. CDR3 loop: CASSPGQYNSPLHF. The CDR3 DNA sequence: TGTGCCAGCAGTCCAGGACAGTATAATTCACCCCTCCACTTT. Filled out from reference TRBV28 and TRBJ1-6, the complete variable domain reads DVKVTQSSRYLVKRTGEKVFLECVQDMDHENMFWYRQDPGLGLRLIYFSYDVKMKEKGDIPEGYSVSREKKERFSLILESASTNQTSMYLCASSPGQYNSPLHFGNGTRLTVT.

CDR3 DNA sequence: TGCGCCAGCAGCCTTCACAGAGGCTCCTACAATGAGCAGTTCTTC. It is translated as CASSLHRGSYNEQFF. This chain connects TRBV4-1 to TRBJ2-1, with D uncertain. V was trimmed by 4 bases and J by 0 bases, leaving 10 bases between them. Germline lookup yields CDR1 MGHRA and CDR2 YSYEKL. The CDR3 is made up of 15 amino acids.

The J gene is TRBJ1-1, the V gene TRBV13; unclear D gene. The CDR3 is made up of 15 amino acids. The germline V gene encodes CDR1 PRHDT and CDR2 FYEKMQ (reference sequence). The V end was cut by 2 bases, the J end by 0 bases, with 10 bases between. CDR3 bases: TGTGCCAGCAGCTTACGCCGGTCAGTGAACACTGAAGCTTTCTTT. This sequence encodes CASSLRRSVNTEAFF.

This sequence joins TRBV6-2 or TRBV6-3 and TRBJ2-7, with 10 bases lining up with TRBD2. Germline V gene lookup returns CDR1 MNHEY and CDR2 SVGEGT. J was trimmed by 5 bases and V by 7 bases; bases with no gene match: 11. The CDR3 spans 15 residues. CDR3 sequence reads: CASTPAGGPRDEQYF. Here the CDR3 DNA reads TGTGCCAGCACCCCAGCGGGAGGGCCTCGGGACGAGCAGTACTTC.

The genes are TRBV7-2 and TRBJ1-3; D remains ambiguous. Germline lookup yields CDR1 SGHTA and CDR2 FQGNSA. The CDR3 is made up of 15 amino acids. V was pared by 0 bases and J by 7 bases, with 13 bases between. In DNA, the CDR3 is TGTGCCAGCAGCTTAGCGTGGGGTGGGCTGAACACCATATATTTT. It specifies CASSLAWGGLNTIYF.

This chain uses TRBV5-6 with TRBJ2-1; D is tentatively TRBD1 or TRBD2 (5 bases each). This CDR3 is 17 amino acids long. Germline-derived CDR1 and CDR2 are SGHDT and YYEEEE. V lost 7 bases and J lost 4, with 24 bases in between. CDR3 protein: CASWDQLKPLSYNEQFF. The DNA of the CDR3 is TGTGCCAGCTGGGACCAGCTTAAGCCCCTCTCATACAATGAGCAGTTCTTC.

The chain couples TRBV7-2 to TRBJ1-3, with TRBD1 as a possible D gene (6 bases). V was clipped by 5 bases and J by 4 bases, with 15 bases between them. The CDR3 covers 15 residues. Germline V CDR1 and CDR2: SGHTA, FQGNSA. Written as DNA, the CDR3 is TGTGCCAGCAGCACGGGACTCAGGGGAGGAAACACCATATATTTT. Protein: CASSTGLRGGNTIYF.

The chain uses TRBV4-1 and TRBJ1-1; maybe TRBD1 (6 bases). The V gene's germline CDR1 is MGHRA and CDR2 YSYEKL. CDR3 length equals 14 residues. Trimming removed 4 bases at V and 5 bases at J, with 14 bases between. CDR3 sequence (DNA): TGCGCCAGCAGCCGGTCAGGGGAAGGGACTGAAGCTTTCTTT. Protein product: CASSRSGEGTEAFF.

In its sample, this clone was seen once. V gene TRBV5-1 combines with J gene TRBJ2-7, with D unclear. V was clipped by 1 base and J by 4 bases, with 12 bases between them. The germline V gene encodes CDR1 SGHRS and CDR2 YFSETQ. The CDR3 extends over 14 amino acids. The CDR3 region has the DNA TGCGCCAGCAGCTTGTCTCGCCGAGATTACGAGCAGTACTTC. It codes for CASSLSRRDYEQYF.

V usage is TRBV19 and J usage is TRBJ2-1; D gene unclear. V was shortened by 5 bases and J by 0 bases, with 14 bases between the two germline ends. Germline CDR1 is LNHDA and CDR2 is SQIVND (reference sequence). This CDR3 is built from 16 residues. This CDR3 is CASSPLGLSSYNEQFF. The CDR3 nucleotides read TGTGCCAGTAGTCCCCTAGGGCTATCCTCCTACAATGAGCAGTTCTTC.

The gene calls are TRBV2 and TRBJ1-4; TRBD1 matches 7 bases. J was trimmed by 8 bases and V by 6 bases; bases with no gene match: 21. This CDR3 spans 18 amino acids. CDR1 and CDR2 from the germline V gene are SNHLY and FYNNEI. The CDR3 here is CASRGPTGTQGDYEKLFF. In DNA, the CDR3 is TGTGCCAGCAGGGGCCCGACAGGGACCCAGGGGGACTACGAAAAACTGTTTTTT.

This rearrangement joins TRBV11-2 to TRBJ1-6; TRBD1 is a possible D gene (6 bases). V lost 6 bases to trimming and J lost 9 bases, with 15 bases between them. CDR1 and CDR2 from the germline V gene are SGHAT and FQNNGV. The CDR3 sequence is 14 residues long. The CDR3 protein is CASRRQGGVSPLHF. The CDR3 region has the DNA TGTGCCAGCAGACGACAAGGGGGTGTTTCACCCCTCCACTTT.

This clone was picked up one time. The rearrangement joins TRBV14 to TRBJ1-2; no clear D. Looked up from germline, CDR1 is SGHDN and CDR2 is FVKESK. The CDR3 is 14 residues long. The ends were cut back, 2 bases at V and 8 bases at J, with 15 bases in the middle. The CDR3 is CASSQSIDLGGYTF. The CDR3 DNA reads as TGTGCCAGCAGCCAATCGATCGACCTGGGCGGCTACACCTTC.